This T cell receptor beta chain was recovered during a study of T cell repertoires in cytomegalovirus infection. The CDR3 extends over 15 amino acids. V was pared by 0 bases and J by 0 bases, with 6 bases between. Germline CDR1 reads LGHNA; CDR2 reads YNFKEQ. Each CDR3 protein gets one entry after TCRdb re-called the reads with MiXCR. The sample lists some 560,000 distinct CDR3 sequences; approximately 40% were seen once. This clonotype was counted only a few times. Its antigen is unknown. V usage is TRBV4-2 and J usage is TRBJ1-3; D unclear. The TCR comes from a human donor in good health (CMV status not recorded). Some clones in this sample may be carry-over from other donors' samples. Sequencing was performed on cultured PBMCs, taken from culture after CMV antigen stimulation. This CDR3 reads CASSQEADSGNTIYF. The CDR3 coding sequence is TGTGCCAGCAGCCAAGAGGCCGACTCTGGAAACACCATATATTTT.